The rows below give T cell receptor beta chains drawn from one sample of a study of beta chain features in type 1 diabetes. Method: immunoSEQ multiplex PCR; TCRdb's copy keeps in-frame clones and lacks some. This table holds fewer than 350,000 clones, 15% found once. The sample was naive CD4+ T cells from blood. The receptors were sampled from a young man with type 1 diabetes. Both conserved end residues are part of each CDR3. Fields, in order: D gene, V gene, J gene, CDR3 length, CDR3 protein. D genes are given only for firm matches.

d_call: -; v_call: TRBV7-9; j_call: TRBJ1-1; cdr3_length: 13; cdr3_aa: CASSWGGGTEAFF
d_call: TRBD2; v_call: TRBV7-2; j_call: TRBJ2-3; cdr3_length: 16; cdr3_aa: CASSLALAGAKDTQYF
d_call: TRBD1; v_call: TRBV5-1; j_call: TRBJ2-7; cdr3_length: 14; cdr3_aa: CASSLAGQGNEQYF
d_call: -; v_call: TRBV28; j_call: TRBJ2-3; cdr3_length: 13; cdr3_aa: CASSLVSADTQYF
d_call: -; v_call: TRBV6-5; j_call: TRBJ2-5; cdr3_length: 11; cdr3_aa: CASSRGGVQYF
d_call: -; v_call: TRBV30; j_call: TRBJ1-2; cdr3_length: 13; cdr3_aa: CAWSLRDNYGYTF
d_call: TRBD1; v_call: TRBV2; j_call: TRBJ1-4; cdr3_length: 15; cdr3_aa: CASSGPGQGRRELFF
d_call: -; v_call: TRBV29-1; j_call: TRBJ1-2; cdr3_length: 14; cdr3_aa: CSVEEASSGGGYTF
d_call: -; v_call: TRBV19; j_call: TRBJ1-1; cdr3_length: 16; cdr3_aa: CASSIGWATMNTEAFF
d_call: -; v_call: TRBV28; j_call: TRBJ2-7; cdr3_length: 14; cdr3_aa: CATRRGGGSYEQYF
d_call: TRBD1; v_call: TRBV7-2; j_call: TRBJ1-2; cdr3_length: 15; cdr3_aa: CASSLEGQAYYGYTF
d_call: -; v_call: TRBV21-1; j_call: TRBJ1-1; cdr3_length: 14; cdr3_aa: CASRTENQNTEAFF
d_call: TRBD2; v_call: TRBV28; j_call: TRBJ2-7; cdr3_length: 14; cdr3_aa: CASRVSGRAREQYF
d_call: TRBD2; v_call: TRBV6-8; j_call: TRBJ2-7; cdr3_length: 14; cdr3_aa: CASTRTSGPYEQYF
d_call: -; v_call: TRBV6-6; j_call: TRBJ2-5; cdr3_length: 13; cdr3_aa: CASSNRGQETQYF
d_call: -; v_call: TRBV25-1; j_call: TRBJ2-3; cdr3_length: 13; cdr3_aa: CASRNRVPDTQYF